This T cell receptor (beta chain) was retrieved from a study of T cell repertoires in cytomegalovirus infection. Study-wide background: Indications came from public TCR beta signatures; they pointed to CMV infection and to a matching HLA type.

This clonotype has just a few counts. What it binds is not known. This CDR3 region has 12 residues. CDR1 and CDR2 (germline): SQVTM, ANQGSEA. V lost 3 bases to trimming and J lost 5 bases, with 11 bases between them. From the reads, TCRdb called clonotypes with MiXCR, one entry per CDR3 protein. There are around 100,000 distinct CDR3 sequences in the sample; 10% occur only once, and 30% to 40% lies in the top ten. The sample taken for sequencing was PBMCs, sequenced either directly or after in vitro stimulation (not recorded which). The V gene is TRBV29-1, the J gene TRBJ2-7; no reliable D call. The sequence was collected from a human donor in good health (CMV status not recorded). Some clones in this sample may be carry-over from other donors' samples. Written as DNA, the CDR3 is TGCAGCGTTGAGCATGCTTCAGACGAGCAGTACTTC. This codes for CSVEHASDEQYF.